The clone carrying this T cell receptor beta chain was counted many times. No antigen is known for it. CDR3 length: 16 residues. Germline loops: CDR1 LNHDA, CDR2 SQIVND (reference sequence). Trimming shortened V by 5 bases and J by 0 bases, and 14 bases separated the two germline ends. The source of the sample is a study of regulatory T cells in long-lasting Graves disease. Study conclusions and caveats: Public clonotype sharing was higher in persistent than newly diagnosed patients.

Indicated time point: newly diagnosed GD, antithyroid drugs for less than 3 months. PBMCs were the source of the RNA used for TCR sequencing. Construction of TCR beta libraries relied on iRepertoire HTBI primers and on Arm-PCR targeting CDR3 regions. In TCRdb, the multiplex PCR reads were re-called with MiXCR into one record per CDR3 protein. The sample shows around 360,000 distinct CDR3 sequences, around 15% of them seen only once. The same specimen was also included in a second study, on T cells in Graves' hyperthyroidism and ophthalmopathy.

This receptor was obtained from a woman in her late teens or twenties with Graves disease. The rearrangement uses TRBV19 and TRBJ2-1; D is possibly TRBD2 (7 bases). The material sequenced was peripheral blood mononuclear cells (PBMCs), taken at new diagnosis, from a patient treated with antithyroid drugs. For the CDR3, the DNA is TGTGCCAGTAGTGGACAGCGGGGATCCTCCTACAATGAGCAGTTCTTC. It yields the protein CASSGQRGSSYNEQFF.